The entry that follows covers one T cell receptor (beta chain) sequence. The data were obtained in a study of T cells in Graves' hyperthyroidism and ophthalmopathy. Clinicians diagnosed patients from clinical symptoms, serum thyroxine and TRAb, thyroid ultrasound and orbital computed tomography. What was amplified from RNA transcripts were TCR beta CDR3 regions. TCR CDR3 underwent first-round RT-PCR with the HTBI primer set. MiXCR, applied by TCRdb to the multiplex PCR reads, yields one record per CDR3 protein. The profile shows hundreds of thousands of distinct CDR3 sequences, around 17% of them singletons. The TCR was taken from a woman aged 18-29 years with Graves' hyperthyroidism. The specimen was blood.

The CDR3 sequence is CASTLEATINSPLHF. CDR3 DNA sequence: TGTGCCAGCACCCTCGAGGCGACTATCAATTCACCCCTCCACTTT. The genes are TRBV7-2 and TRBJ1-6; D unresolved. Germline CDR1 and CDR2: SGHTA and FQGNSA. Trimming shortened V by 7 bases and J by 7 bases, and 17 bases separated the two germline ends. The CDR3 contains 15 residues.